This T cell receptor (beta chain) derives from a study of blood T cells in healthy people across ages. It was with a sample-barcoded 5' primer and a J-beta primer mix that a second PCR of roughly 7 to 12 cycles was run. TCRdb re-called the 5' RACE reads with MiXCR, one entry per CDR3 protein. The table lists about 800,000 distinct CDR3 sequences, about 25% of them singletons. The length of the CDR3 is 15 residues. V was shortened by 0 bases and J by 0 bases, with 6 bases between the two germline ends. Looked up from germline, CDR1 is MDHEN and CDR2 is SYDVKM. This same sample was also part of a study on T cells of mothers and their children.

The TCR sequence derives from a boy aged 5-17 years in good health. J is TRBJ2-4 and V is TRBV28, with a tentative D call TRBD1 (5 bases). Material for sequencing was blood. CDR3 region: CASSLWDKAKNIQYF. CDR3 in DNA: TGTGCCAGCAGTTTATGGGACAAAGCCAAAAACATTCAGTACTTC.